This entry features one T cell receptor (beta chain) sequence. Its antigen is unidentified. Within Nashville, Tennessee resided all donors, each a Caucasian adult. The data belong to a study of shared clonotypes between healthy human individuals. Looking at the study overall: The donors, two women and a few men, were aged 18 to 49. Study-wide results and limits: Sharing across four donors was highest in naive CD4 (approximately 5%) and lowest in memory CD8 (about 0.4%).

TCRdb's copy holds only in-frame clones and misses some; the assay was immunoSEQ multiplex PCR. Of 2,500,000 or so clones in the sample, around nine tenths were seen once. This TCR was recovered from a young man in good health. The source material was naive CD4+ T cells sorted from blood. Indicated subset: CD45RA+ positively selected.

The CDR3 bases are TGTGCCATCAGTGAAGGTGGAACAAGCTCTGGAAACACCATATATTTT. This encodes CAISEGGTSSGNTIYF. The rearrangement links TRBV10-3 to TRBJ1-3, with D unclear. This CDR3 is built from 16 residues. The V gene's germline CDR1 is ENHRY and CDR2 SYGVKD. Trimming pared 3 bases from V and 0 bases from J, leaving 12 bases between.